This TCR beta chain was recovered during a study of shared clonotypes between healthy human individuals. Germline lookup yields CDR1 SGHVS and CDR2 FNYEAQ. This CDR3 contains 15 residues. Trimming removed 5 bases at V and 4 bases at J, with 14 bases between. In the naive CD8 group, cells lacked CD45RO and were positively selected for CCR7, so terminally differentiated effector memory CD45RA+ cells were left out. DNA at 200 ng, roughly 27,000 T cell genomes, went into sorted-subset replicate PCRs. TCRdb's copy holds only in-frame clones and misses some; the assay was immunoSEQ multiplex PCR. The sample has 2 million or so clones, over 85% seen once.

Sequencing used naive CD8+ T cells sorted from blood. The origin of this receptor is a man younger than 35 in good health. This rearrangement joins TRBV7-6 to TRBJ2-2; tentative D call: TRBD1 (5 bases). CDR3 region: CASSDAPDSTGELFF. The CDR3 nucleotides read TGTGCCAGCAGCGATGCCCCAGACAGCACCGGGGAGCTGTTTTTT.